Following are 15 T cell receptor beta chains from one sample sequenced in a study of neoadjuvant anti-PD-1 for oral cavity cancer. Only in-frame clones appear in the TCRdb table, and some are missing; sequencing was by immunoSEQ multiplex PCR. The sample holds around 30,000 clones, more than 75% seen once. Material: PBMCs, obtained before nivolumab (anti-PD-1) treatment. These receptors were obtained from a person aged 35-80 years with oral cavity squamous cell carcinoma.

The V and J genes are TRBV4-1 and TRBJ2-1; the match to TRBD2 covers 8 bases. CDR1 and CDR2 from the germline V gene are MGHRA and YSYEKL. J lost 6 bases, V lost 1 base, and 5 bases had no gene match. The CDR3 length is 15 residues. The CDR3, as DNA: TGCGCCAGCAGCCAAGGGAGCGGGGGAGGCAATGAGCAGTTCTTC. Translating gives CASSQGSGGGNEQFF.

The chain uses TRBV7-2 and TRBJ2-3; 9 nucleotides line up with TRBD2. CDR3 length: 16 residues. CDR1 is SGHTA and CDR2 is FQGNSA in the germline V gene. Trimming at V came to 1 base and at J to 6 bases, leaving 8 bases not matched to a gene. The CDR3, as DNA: TGTGCCAGCAGCTTAGATGCGGGGGGGCGAATGGATACGCAGTATTTT. Its translation: CASSLDAGGRMDTQYF.

The chain couples TRBV27 to TRBJ1-3; D uncertain. CDR1 is MNHEY, CDR2 SMNVEV, per germline (reference sequence). The CDR3 sequence is 15 residues long. V was clipped by 7 bases and J by 0 bases, with 13 bases between them. The CDR3 loop is CASKTAGFSGNTIYF. Here the CDR3 DNA reads TGTGCCAGCAAAACAGCGGGTTTCTCTGGAAACACCATATATTTT.

This chain connects TRBV4-3 to TRBJ2-2; a possible D gene is TRBD2 (5 bases). Trimming took 1 base from V and 7 from J, leaving 13 bases between them. The CDR3 sequence is 15 residues long. CDR1 is LGHNA and CDR2 is YSLEER in the germline V gene. For the CDR3, the DNA is TGCGCCAGCAGCCAAGTTTCTGGCCGGGGCGGGGAGCTGTTTTTT. It is translated as CASSQVSGRGGELFF.

V and J are TRBV7-6 and TRBJ2-3; D may be TRBD1 or TRBD2 (5 bases each). The germline V gene has CDR1 SGHVS and CDR2 FNYEAQ. V dropped 5 bases and J dropped 5 bases, with 14 bases sitting between them. This CDR3 is 14 amino acids long. CDR3: CASSRWGSRDTQYF. CDR3 DNA: TGTGCCAGCAGCCGGTGGGGGTCCCGAGATACGCAGTATTTT. Full variable domain (outside the CDR3, taken from reference TRBV7-6 and TRBJ2-3): GAGVSQSPRYKVTKRGQDVALRCDPISGHVSLYWYRQALGQGPEFLTYFNYEAQQDKSGLPNDRFSAERPEGSISTLTIQRTEQRDSAMYRCASSRWGSRDTQYFGPGTRLTVL.

The chain couples TRBV5-4 to TRBJ2-3; D remains ambiguous. The CDR3 spans 12 residues. Looked up from germline, CDR1 is SGHNT and CDR2 is YYREEE (reference sequence). V lost 2 bases and J lost 4, with 5 bases in between. CDR3 in DNA: TGTGCCAGCAGCTTTGGAGCAGATACGCAGTATTTT. It is translated as CASSFGADTQYF.

This chain links TRBV28 with TRBJ1-5; no firm D call. The germline V gene encodes CDR1 MDHEN and CDR2 SYDVKM. V shed 7 bases and J shed 0 bases, with 16 bases lying between them. The CDR3 consists of 16 residues. In DNA form, the CDR3 reads TGTGCCAGCACCCCGGACGGCGCCTATAGCAATCAGCCCCAGCATTTT. Amino acids: CASTPDGAYSNQPQHF.

This clone occurred a few times. V is TRBV7-9 and J is TRBJ1-5; the match to TRBD1 covers 11 bases. This CDR3 contains 19 residues. Germline CDR1 is SEHNR and CDR2 is FQNEAQ (reference sequence). J lost 5 bases, V lost 1 base, and 13 bases had no gene match. CDR3 amino acids: CASSLVVRGQGARDQPQHF. The DNA for the CDR3 is TGTGCCAGCAGCTTAGTGGTGCGCGGACAGGGGGCGAGGGATCAGCCCCAGCATTTT.

The J gene is TRBJ1-2, the V gene TRBV6-1; 8 nucleotides line up with TRBD1. The length of the CDR3 is 16 residues. Germline V lookup: CDR1 MNHNS, CDR2 SASEGT. Losses at the gene ends were 2 bases for V and 3 bases for J; bases not matched to a gene: 8. DNA for the CDR3: TGTGCCAGCAGTGAACCGTCCAGGGGGCTTGACTATGGCTACACCTTC. Translation: CASSEPSRGLDYGYTF.

This clone was observed a few times. The J gene is TRBJ2-2, the V gene TRBV5-1, with 7 positions matching TRBD1. The CDR3 totals 18 residues. V shed 1 base and J 2 bases; nucleotides not matched to a gene: 11. The germline V gene has CDR1 SGHRS and CDR2 YFSETQ. In DNA, the CDR3 is TGCGCCAGCAGCTTGATAACCACAGGGGCCCTAAACACCGGGGAGCTGTTTTTT. Translated: CASSLITTGALNTGELFF.

The V call is TRBV19, the J call TRBJ1-2; a possible D gene is TRBD1 (6 bases). Germline V gives CDR1 LNHDA, CDR2 SQIVND (reference sequence). This CDR3 has 16 residues. Trimming removed 3 bases at V and 3 bases at J, with 17 bases between. CDR3 sequence reads: CASSIGGGGRYYGYTF. The CDR3, as DNA: TGTGCCAGTAGTATCGGAGGGGGAGGCAGGTACTATGGCTACACCTTC. The whole variable domain, filled in from reference TRBV19 and TRBJ1-2, reads DGGITQSPKYLFRKEGQNVTLSCEQNLNHDAMYWYRQDPGQGLRLIYYSQIVNDFQKGDIAEGYSVSREKKESFPLTVTSAQKNPTAFYLCASSIGGGGRYYGYTFGSGTRLTVV.

CDR3 sequence (DNA): TGCAGCGTTGTGGAGAACTATGGCTACACCTTC. It translates to CSVVENYGYTF. This chain connects TRBV29-1 to TRBJ1-2, with D hard to call. V shed 4 bases and J shed 2 bases, with 5 bases lying between them. The CDR3 is 11 amino acids. In germline, CDR1 is SQVTM, CDR2 ANQGSEA.

The V and J genes are TRBV13 and TRBJ1-2; D gene ambiguous. This CDR3 is 14 amino acids long. In germline, CDR1 is PRHDT, CDR2 FYEKMQ (reference sequence). With 1 base removed from V and 10 bases from J, the gap between germline ends came to 16 bases. The CDR3 here is CASSLAGQTRVYTF. CDR3 sequence (DNA): TGTGCCAGCAGCTTAGCCGGTCAGACACGCGTCTACACCTTC.

The genes are TRBV6-1 and TRBJ1-1; no reliable D call. The germline CDR1 and CDR2 sequences are MNHNS and SASEGT. The CDR3 spans 16 residues. Trimming left V 3 bases short and J 0 bases short, with 14 bases between. The CDR3 region has the DNA TGTGCCAGCAGTGATGTAACAGTAAACTTGAACACTGAAGCTTTCTTT. This sequence encodes CASSDVTVNLNTEAFF.

This sequence joins TRBV15 and TRBJ1-2, with D possibly matching TRBD1 (5 bases). Per germline, CDR1 LNHNV and CDR2 YYDKDF (reference sequence). The CDR3 extends over 14 amino acids. The V end was cut by 5 bases, the J end by 2 bases, with 12 bases between. The CDR3 reads CATSSGGGNYGYTF. CDR3 in DNA: TGTGCCACCAGCTCTGGGGGTGGGAACTATGGCTACACCTTC.